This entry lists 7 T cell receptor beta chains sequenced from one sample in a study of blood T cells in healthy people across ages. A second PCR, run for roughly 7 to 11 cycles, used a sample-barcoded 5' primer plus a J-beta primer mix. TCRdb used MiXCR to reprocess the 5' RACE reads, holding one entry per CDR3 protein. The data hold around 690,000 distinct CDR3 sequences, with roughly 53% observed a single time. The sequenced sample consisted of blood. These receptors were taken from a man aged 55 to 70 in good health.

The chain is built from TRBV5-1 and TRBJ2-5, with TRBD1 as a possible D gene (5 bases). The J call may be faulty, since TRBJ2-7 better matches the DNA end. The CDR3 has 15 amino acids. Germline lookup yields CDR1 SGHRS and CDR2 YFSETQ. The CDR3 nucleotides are TGCGCCAGCAGCCTAAGTGGGGCCCCCTACTACGAGCAGTACTTC. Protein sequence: CASSLSGAPYYEQYF.

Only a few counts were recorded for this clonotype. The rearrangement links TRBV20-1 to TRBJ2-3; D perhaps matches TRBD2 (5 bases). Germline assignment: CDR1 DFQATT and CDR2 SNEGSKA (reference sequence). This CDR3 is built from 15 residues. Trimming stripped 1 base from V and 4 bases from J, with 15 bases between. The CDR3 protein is CSARVRGPGSDTQYF. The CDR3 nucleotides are TGCAGTGCTAGAGTCCGGGGTCCCGGATCAGATACGCAGTATTTT.

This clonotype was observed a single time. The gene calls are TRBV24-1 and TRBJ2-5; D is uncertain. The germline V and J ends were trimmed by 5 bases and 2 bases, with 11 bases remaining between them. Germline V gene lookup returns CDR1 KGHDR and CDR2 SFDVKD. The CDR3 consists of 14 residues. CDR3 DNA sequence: TGTGCCACCAGTGCTGCCAGAGCGCAAGAGACCCAGTACTTC. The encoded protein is CATSAARAQETQYF.

CDR3 sequence reads: CASSNRVQEGYTF. DNA for the CDR3: TGTGCCAGCAGCAACAGGGTTCAGGAAGGCTACACCTTC. The chain links TRBV7-9 to TRBJ1-2, with D tentatively TRBD1 (6 bases). The V end was cut by 5 bases, the J end by 8 bases, with 15 bases between. This CDR3 contains 13 residues. Germline V gene data show CDR1 as SEHNR and CDR2 as FQNEAQ (reference sequence).

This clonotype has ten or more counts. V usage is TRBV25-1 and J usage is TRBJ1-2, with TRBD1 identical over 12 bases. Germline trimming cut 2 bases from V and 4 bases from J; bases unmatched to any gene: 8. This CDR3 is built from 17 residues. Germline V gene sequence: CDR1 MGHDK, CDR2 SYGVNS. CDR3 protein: CASSEGGTGGSLYGYTF. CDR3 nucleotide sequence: TGTGCCAGCAGTGAAGGGGGGACAGGGGGCTCCCTCTATGGCTACACCTTC.

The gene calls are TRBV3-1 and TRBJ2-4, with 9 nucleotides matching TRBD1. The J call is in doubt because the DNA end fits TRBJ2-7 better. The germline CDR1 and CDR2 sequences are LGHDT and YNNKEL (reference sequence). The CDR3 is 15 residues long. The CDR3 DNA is TGTGCCAGCAGCCTTCCCGGGACAGGGATCGACGAGCAGTACTTC. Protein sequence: CASSLPGTGIDEQYF.

Written as DNA, the CDR3 is TGTGCCAGCAGCTTACTAGCTAGCGGGGGGGCCGGGCAGTTCTTC. As protein: CASSLLASGGAGQFF. The V gene is TRBV7-2, the J gene TRBJ2-1, with 12 bases identical to TRBD2. This CDR3 comprises 15 residues. V lost 2 bases, J lost 12 bases, and 8 bases stayed unmatched. Germline assignment: CDR1 SGHTA and CDR2 FQGNSA.